The rows below give T cell receptor beta chains drawn from one sample of a study of response to subunit inactivated influenza vaccine. TCRdb reprocessed the RT-PCR reads via MiXCR and lists one record per CDR3 protein. This table holds around 600,000 distinct CDR3 sequences, 10% to 12% found once. The sample also formed part of further work on T cells expressing NK-cell markers.

Here the sequenced sample was PBMCs from blood, taken on the day of vaccination. These receptors all come from a middle-aged man who received an inactivated influenza vaccine. Both conserved end residues are part of each CDR3. The order of the fields is J gene, D gene, V gene, clone size, CDR3 DNA, CDR3 protein. D genes are given only for firm matches. Clone size is stated in some rows and not others, as once, few, many or a class when expanded.

TRBJ2-3 NA TRBV7-9 NA TGTGCCAGCAGCCCGGGCGGAGTCGGAGATACGCAGTATTTT CASSPGGVGDTQYF
TRBJ1-6 NA TRBV7-6 few TGTGCCAGCAGCTTGATGTCGGCAGGGGAAAATTCACCCCTCCACTTT CASSLMSAGENSPLHF
TRBJ2-5 TRBD2 TRBV20-1 few TGCAGTGCTAGAGATTTCGGACTAGCGGAAGAGACCCAGTACTTC CSARDFGLAEETQYF
TRBJ2-3 NA TRBV5-1 many TGCGCCAGCAATCAGGCCTCTAGCACAGATACGCAGTATTTT CASNQASSTDTQYF
TRBJ2-1 TRBD1 TRBV10-3 NA TGTGCCATCAGGGACAGGGGAGGTGAGCAGTTCTTC CAIRDRGGEQFF
TRBJ2-5 TRBD2 TRBV15 NA TGTGCCACCAGTCCGCGGGAGCGGGGTGAGACCCAGTACTTC CATSPRERGETQYF
TRBJ2-5 NA TRBV15 NA TGTGCCACCAGCAGAGTTTTCGACGAGACCCAGTACTTC CATSRVFDETQYF
TRBJ2-3 NA TRBV12-3/TRBV12-4 many TGTGCCAGCAGTTTCGGGCTGAGCACAGATACGCAGTATTTT CASSFGLSTDTQYF
TRBJ2-7 NA TRBV10-3 many TGTGCCATCAGTGAGTCGGGACTTCGGCGCGAGCAGTACTTC CAISESGLRREQYF
TRBJ2-3 NA TRBV11-2 NA TGTGCCAGCAGTCCAGGTGGCGGAGTTACGCAGTATTTT CASSPGGGVTQYF
TRBJ2-2 NA TRBV5-4 NA TGTGCCAGCAGCTTCGGACAGATCACCGGGGAGCTGTTTTTT CASSFGQITGELFF
TRBJ2-3 NA TRBV6-2/TRBV6-3 few TGTGCCAGCAGTTACGACACGCAGGTGGATACGCAGTATTTT CASSYDTQVDTQYF
TRBJ2-3 NA TRBV5-1 NA TGCGCCAGCAGCTTGGGGCACCGCCTCGGTGATACGCAGTATTTT CASSLGHRLGDTQYF
TRBJ1-2 NA TRBV6-1 NA TGTGCCAGCAGTGAATCTACAGGGCATGGCTACACCTTC CASSESTGHGYTF